The rows below give T cell receptor beta chains drawn from one sample of a study of blood T cells in healthy people across ages. MiXCR was run by TCRdb on the 5' RACE reads, yielding one entry per CDR3 protein. The sample shows roughly 1.9 million distinct CDR3 sequences, more than 35% of them seen only once. The specimen sequenced was blood. All receptors come from a human donor in good health. CDR3s include the opening cysteine and the closing phenylalanine or tryptophan. A D gene is named only where the DNA matches it firmly. Expanded clones get a size class; other rows say once, few or many, or leave the size out.

>-|TRBJ2-3|-|TRBV6-5
TGTGCCAGCAGTTACTGGCAGGGACGGGCAGATACGCAGTATTTT
CASSYWQGRADTQYF
>-|TRBJ2-1|few|TRBV5-6
TGTGCCAGCAGCTTGGTTTCTACCTACCCCTACAATGAGCAGTTCTTC
CASSLVSTYPYNEQFF
>-|TRBJ2-3|few|TRBV15
TGTGCCACCAGCAGAGATCAGGCTAGTGGTACGCAGTATTTT
CATSRDQASGTQYF
>TRBD2|TRBJ2-4|-|TRBV29-1
TGCAGCGTCCCGGGAGCGGGGAAAAACATTCAGTACTTC
CSVPGAGKNIQYF
>-|TRBJ2-1|-|TRBV12-3/TRBV12-4
TGTGCCAGCAGTTTATTCGGGTCGGACTTTGGCAATGAGCAGTTCTTC
CASSLFGSDFGNEQFF
>-|TRBJ2-1|-|TRBV29-1
TGCAGCGTTGGGGTGGTCAATGAGCAGTTCTTC
CSVGVVNEQFF
>-|TRBJ1-2|few|TRBV5-6
TGTGCCAGCAGCTCAGCCAGGGGAAGGGCTAACTATGGCTACACCTTC
CASSSARGRANYGYTF
>-|TRBJ2-1|few|TRBV7-9
TGTGCCAGCAGCCCGAGCCAGGGGAATTACAATGAGCAGTTCTTC
CASSPSQGNYNEQFF
>-|TRBJ1-2|-|TRBV12-3/TRBV12-4
TGTGCCAGCAGTTACGCAGGGAGCGGGTATGGCTACACCTTC
CASSYAGSGYGYTF
>TRBD1|TRBJ1-5|-|TRBV6-6
TGTGCCAGCAGCCTGACAGGGCCCGCGAGCGGCAATCAGCCCCAGCATTTT
CASSLTGPASGNQPQHF
>TRBD1|TRBJ1-2|many|TRBV27
TGTGCCAGCAGTTTCCGACAGGGAGGGGGCTATGGCTACACCTTC
CASSFRQGGGYGYTF
>-|TRBJ1-3|-|TRBV15
TGTGCCACCGGACTCCCGGGAAACACCATATATTTT
CATGLPGNTIYF